This paragraph covers one TCR beta chain sequence. CDR3 length: 14 amino acids. Trimming took 1 base from V and 4 from J, leaving 12 bases between them. CDR1 SGHNT and CDR2 YYREEE come from the germline V gene (reference sequence). Using immunoSEQ multiplex PCR, the repertoire was profiled, and TCRdb retains in-frame clones only, with some absent. The sample shows approximately 94,000 clones, 80% of them seen only once. The record originates from a study of blood T cell repertoires in COVID-19. The clonotype comes from a man in his 70s with active or convalescent COVID-19. The specimen sequenced was peripheral blood. The chain couples TRBV5-4 to TRBJ2-7; a possible D gene is TRBD1 (6 bases). CDR3 in DNA: TGTGCCAGCAGCTTGAACCAGGGGATGTACGAGCAGTACTTC. As protein: CASSLNQGMYEQYF.